Shown below are 20 T cell receptor beta chains from a single sample sequenced in a study of blood T cell repertoires in COVID-19. TCRdb keeps only in-frame clones here, not all; method: immunoSEQ multiplex PCR. The sample comprises 200,000 to 250,000 clones, 82% of which are singletons, and 3% to 4.5% rests with the top ten. The sample was peripheral blood. Receptor source: a woman older than 75 with acute or convalescent COVID-19.

Note on this clone: The sample carries other DNA sequences with the same CDR3. The chain is built from TRBV3-1 (or the pseudogene TRBV3-2) and TRBJ1-6, with 9 bases aligning to TRBD1. CDR3 length: 15 residues. Germline V gives CDR1 LGHDT, CDR2 YNNKEL (reference sequence). V dropped 0 bases and J dropped 10; count of bases not matched to a gene: 4. The CDR3, as DNA: TGTGCCAGCAGCCAAGACGGGACAGGGCCCTCACCCCTCCACTTT. Translated, it gives CASSQDGTGPSPLHF.

The V and J genes are TRBV5-1 and TRBJ1-1; D not resolved. Germline CDR1 and CDR2: SGHRS and YFSETQ. The V and J ends lost 0 bases and 4 bases respectively, with 10 bases between them. This CDR3 spans 14 amino acids. This CDR3 is CASSLEVGGTEAFF. Written as DNA, the CDR3 is TGCGCCAGCAGCTTGGAAGTCGGTGGCACTGAAGCTTTCTTT.

The chain uses TRBV2 and TRBJ1-6; 7 bases match TRBD1. The V gene end was trimmed by 2 bases and the J gene end by 8 bases; junction bases not matched to a gene: 6. Germline CDR1 reads SNHLY; CDR2 reads FYNNEI. The CDR3 spans 15 residues. CDR3 residues: CASSELRGFDSPLHF. CDR3 coding DNA: TGTGCCAGCAGTGAACTCAGGGGGTTTGATTCACCCCTCCACTTT.

The chain combines TRBV6-5 with TRBJ1-5, with 11 bases fitting TRBD1. The germline gives CDR1 MNHEY, CDR2 SVGAGI. The CDR3 contains 15 residues. With V trimmed by 6 bases and J by 7 bases, 8 bases remained unmatched. This chain's CDR3 is CASRPGQGAGQPQHF. CDR3 sequence (DNA): TGTGCCAGCAGGCCCGGACAGGGGGCAGGGCAGCCCCAGCATTTT.

The V gene is TRBV9, the J gene TRBJ1-3, with 7 positions matching TRBD1. V lost 2 bases, J lost 1 base, and 6 bases stayed unmatched. CDR1 is SGDLS, CDR2 YYNGEE, per germline. The CDR3 has 16 amino acids. As DNA, the CDR3 is TGTGCCAGCAGCGTTTCTGGGACAGTTTCTGGAAACACCATATATTTT. It encodes CASSVSGTVSGNTIYF.

CDR3 coding DNA: TGTGCCAGCAGTACAGGGGGCAACTCCTACAATGAGCAGTTCTTC. It yields the protein CASSTGGNSYNEQFF. The chain carries TRBV6-5 and TRBJ2-1; TRBD1 agrees at 9 bases. Germline V gene sequence: CDR1 MNHEY, CDR2 SVGAGI. V dropped 5 bases and J dropped 0; count of bases not matched to a gene: 2. This CDR3 is 15 amino acids long.

The chain employs TRBV5-1 and TRBJ2-3; 15 bases are a match to TRBD2. The CDR3 has 18 amino acids. Per germline, CDR1 SGHRS and CDR2 YFSETQ. The V segment lost 4 bases and the J segment 10 bases; nucleotides outside the gene matches: 16. The CDR3 sequence is CASSGTGTSGGPLQPQYF. The CDR3, as DNA: TGCGCCAGCAGCGGTACCGGGACTAGCGGGGGGCCCCTCCAGCCGCAGTATTTT.

The rearrangement links TRBV3-1 (or the pseudogene TRBV3-2) to TRBJ2-3; the match to TRBD1 covers 7 bases. In germline, CDR1 is LGHDT, CDR2 YNNKEL (reference sequence). The trim removed 2 bases at V and 12 bases at J, leaving 11 bases unmatched. The CDR3 sequence is 14 residues long. The CDR3 DNA reads TGTGCCAGCAGCCAAAAAGGCCGGGACAGTCTTCAGTATTTT. Protein: CASSQKGRDSLQYF.

This sequence joins TRBV2 and TRBJ2-1; tentative D call: TRBD2 (6 bases). Trimming cost V 3 bases and J 6 bases, with 12 bases left between them. CDR3 length equals 14 residues. The germline V gene has CDR1 SNHLY and CDR2 FYNNEI. The CDR3 sequence is CASSDGGGSNEQFF. The CDR3 DNA is TGTGCCAGCAGTGACGGGGGTGGTTCCAATGAGCAGTTCTTC.

The chain uses TRBV7-6 and TRBJ2-6; 8 bases line up with TRBD1. V lost 4 bases, J lost 0 bases, and 11 bases stayed unmatched. CDR3 size: 19 residues. Germline loops: CDR1 SGHVS, CDR2 FNYEAQ. CDR3 in amino acids: CASSSPRQGRNSGANVLTF. The CDR3 DNA sequence: TGTGCCAGCAGCTCACCACGACAGGGGCGAAACTCTGGGGCCAACGTCCTGACTTTC.

J is TRBJ2-1 and V is TRBV7-7, with D perhaps matching TRBD1 (6 bases). From germline, CDR1 is SSHAT and CDR2 FNYEAQ (reference sequence). The V end was cut by 4 bases, the J end by 7 bases, with 14 bases between. The CDR3 totals 14 residues. In nucleotides, the CDR3 is TGTGCCAGCAGCTCGAACAGGGCAAGTAATGAGCAGTTCTTC. Translating it yields CASSSNRASNEQFF.

This clone was observed a handful of times. The chain recombines TRBV12-5 with TRBJ1-6; TRBD1 is a possible D gene (5 bases). This CDR3 contains 14 residues. Germline V CDR1 and CDR2: LGHNT, FRNRAP. The ends were cut back, 6 bases at V and 10 bases at J, with 16 bases in the middle. Here the CDR3 reads CASGSPRADSPLHF. The DNA of the CDR3 is TGTGCTAGTGGCTCGCCCAGGGCTGACTCACCCCTCCACTTT.

The chain combines TRBV2 with TRBJ1-1, with D possibly being TRBD1 (5 bases). CDR3 length: 17 amino acids. The V end lost 1 base, the J end lost 1 base, and 16 bases lay between the germline ends. CDR1 is SNHLY and CDR2 is FYNNEI in the germline V gene. DNA of the CDR3: TGTGCCAGCAGTGAAGAATCGTCAGGGAGGGGGAACACTGAAGCTTTCTTT. Protein: CASSEESSGRGNTEAFF.

In this sample, this clone turned up once. The chain has TRBV2 and TRBJ2-3; TRBD2 matches 9 bases. This CDR3 region has 15 residues. Losses at the gene ends were 6 bases for V and 7 bases for J; bases not matched to a gene: 11. Germline lookup yields CDR1 SNHLY and CDR2 FYNNEI. The CDR3 sequence: CASSESRGGPHTQYF. The CDR3 DNA sequence: TGTGCCAGCAGCGAATCGCGGGGGGGCCCTCATACGCAGTATTTT.

The chain is built from TRBV19 and TRBJ1-1, with D hard to call. The CDR3 consists of 14 residues. Deletions cut 3 bases from V and 2 bases from J, with 10 bases between. In germline, CDR1 is LNHDA, CDR2 SQIVND (reference sequence). Here the CDR3 reads CASSMEGGNTEAFF. DNA of the CDR3: TGTGCCAGTAGTATGGAGGGCGGCAACACTGAAGCTTTCTTT.

This clone was seen only a few times. The chain combines TRBV5-6 with TRBJ1-2; 7 bases align to TRBD1. This CDR3 has 13 residues. The germline V gene has CDR1 SGHDT and CDR2 YYEEEE. With V trimmed by 4 bases and J by 8 bases, 8 bases remained unmatched. The DNA of the CDR3 is TGTGCCAGCAGCCGAAGACAGGGCGGAGGCTACACCTTC. Protein product: CASSRRQGGGYTF.

This clone appeared a few times. This sequence joins TRBV19 and TRBJ1-1; TRBD1 might be the D (6 bases). This CDR3 spans 13 amino acids. V was trimmed by 5 bases and J by 11 bases, leaving 18 bases between them. CDR1 is LNHDA, CDR2 SQIVND, per germline (reference sequence). DNA for the CDR3: TGTGCCAGTAGTTTCACCTCAGGGGCAAGGGCTTTCTTT. Translated: CASSFTSGARAFF.

The CDR3 reads CVSRGPNTGELFF. The DNA for the CDR3 is TGTGTCTCGAGGGGGCCGAACACCGGGGAGCTGTTTTTT. The chain carries TRBV6-5 and TRBJ2-2, with 7 bases matching TRBD1. The germline CDR1 and CDR2 sequences are MNHEY and SVGAGI. This CDR3 is 13 amino acids long.

Worth noting for this clone: This specimen includes other DNA sequences encoding the same CDR3. The chain combines TRBV3-1 (or the pseudogene TRBV3-2) with TRBJ1-2; D call uncertain. Trimming cost V 4 bases and J 3 bases, with 9 bases left between them. The CDR3 totals 13 residues. The V gene's germline CDR1 is LGHDT and CDR2 YNNKEL (reference sequence). The DNA of the CDR3 is TGTGCCAGCAGCCCCGGCGGAGACTATGGCTACACCTTC. It is translated as CASSPGGDYGYTF.

The genes are TRBV7-2 and TRBJ1-2; D is undetermined. Trimming left V 5 bases short and J 6 bases short, with 16 bases between. The CDR3 is made up of 14 amino acids. CDR1 is SGHTA and CDR2 is FQGNSA in the germline V gene. The CDR3 DNA is TGTGCCAGCAGCCGGGGTTCTCCCCAGGATGGCTACACCTTC. As protein: CASSRGSPQDGYTF.